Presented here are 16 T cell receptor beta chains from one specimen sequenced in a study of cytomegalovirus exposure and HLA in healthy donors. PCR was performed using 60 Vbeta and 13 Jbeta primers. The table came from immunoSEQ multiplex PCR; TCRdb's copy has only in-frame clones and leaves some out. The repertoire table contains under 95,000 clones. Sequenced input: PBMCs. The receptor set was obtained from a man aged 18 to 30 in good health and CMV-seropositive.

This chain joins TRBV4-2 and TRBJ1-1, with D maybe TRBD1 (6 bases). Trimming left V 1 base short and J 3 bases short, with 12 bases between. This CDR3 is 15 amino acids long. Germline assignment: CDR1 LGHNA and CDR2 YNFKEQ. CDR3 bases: TGTGCCAGCAGCCAAGGGGCATCAGGGGACACTGAAGCTTTCTTT. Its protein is CASSQGASGDTEAFF.

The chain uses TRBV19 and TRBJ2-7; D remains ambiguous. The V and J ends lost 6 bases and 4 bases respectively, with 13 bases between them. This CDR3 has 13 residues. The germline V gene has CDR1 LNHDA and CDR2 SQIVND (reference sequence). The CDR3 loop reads CASSPIGEYEQYF. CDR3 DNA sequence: TGTGCCAGTAGCCCCATAGGAGAATACGAGCAGTACTTC.

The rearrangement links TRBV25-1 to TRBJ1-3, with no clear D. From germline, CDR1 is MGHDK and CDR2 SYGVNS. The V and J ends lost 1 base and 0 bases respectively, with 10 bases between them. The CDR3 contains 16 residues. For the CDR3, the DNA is TGTGCCAGCAGTGAATCCCGCCTAAGCTCTGGAAACACCATATATTTT. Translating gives CASSESRLSSGNTIYF.

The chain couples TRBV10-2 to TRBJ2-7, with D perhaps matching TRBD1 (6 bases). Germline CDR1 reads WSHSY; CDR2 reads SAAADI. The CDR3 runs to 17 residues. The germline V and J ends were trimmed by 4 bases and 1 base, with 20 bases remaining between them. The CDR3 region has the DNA TGCGCCAGCAGTGTGCCCTATGGACAGCCCCTTTCCTACGAGCAGTACTTC. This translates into CASSVPYGQPLSYEQYF.

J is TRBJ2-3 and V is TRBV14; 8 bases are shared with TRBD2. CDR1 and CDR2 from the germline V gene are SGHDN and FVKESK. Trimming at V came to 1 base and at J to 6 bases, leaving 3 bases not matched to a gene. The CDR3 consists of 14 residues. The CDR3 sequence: CASSQGGRMDTQYF. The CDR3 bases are TGTGCCAGCAGCCAAGGCGGGAGGATGGATACGCAGTATTTT.

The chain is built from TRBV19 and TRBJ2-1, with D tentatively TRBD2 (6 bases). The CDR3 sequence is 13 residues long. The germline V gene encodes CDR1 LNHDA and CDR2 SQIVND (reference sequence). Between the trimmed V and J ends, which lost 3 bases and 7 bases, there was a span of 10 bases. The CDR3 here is CASSIRRGNEQFF. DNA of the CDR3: TGTGCCAGTAGTATCAGGCGGGGTAATGAGCAGTTCTTC.

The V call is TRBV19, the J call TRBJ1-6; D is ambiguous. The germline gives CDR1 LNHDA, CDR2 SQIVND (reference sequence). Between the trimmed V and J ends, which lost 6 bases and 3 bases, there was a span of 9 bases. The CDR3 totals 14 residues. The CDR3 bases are TGTGCCAGTAGAACCCCCTACTATAATTCACCCCTCCACTTT. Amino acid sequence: CASRTPYYNSPLHF.

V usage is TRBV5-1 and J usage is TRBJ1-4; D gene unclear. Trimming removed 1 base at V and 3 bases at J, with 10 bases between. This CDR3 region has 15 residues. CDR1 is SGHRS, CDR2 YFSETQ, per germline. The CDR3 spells CASSLSQTPNEKLFF. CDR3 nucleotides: TGCGCCAGCAGCTTGTCACAGACACCTAATGAAAAACTGTTTTTT.

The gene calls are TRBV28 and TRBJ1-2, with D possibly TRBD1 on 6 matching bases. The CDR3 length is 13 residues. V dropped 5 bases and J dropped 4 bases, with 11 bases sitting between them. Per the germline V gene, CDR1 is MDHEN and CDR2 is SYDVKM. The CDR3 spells CASSPGETYGYTF. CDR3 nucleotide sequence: TGTGCCAGCAGTCCAGGGGAGACCTATGGCTACACCTTC.

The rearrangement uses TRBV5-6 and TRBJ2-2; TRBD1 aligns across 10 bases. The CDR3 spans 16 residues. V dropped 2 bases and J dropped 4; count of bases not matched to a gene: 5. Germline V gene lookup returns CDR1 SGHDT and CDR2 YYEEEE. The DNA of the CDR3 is TGTGCCAGCAGCTTTGGGACAGGGGCGGGCACCGGGGAGCTGTTTTTT. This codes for CASSFGTGAGTGELFF.

CDR3: CASSLAGVRNQPQHF. CDR3 nucleotides: TGTGCCAGCAGTTTAGCGGGGGTGCGCAATCAGCCCCAGCATTTT. The rearrangement uses TRBV28 and TRBJ1-5, with D possibly TRBD1 on 5 matching bases. CDR1 and CDR2 from the germline V gene are MDHEN and SYDVKM. CDR3 size: 15 residues. The ends were cut back, 2 bases at V and 2 bases at J, with 10 bases in the middle. The full variable domain, completed using reference TRBV28 and TRBJ1-5, is DVKVTQSSRYLVKRTGEKVFLECVQDMDHENMFWYRQDPGLGLRLIYFSYDVKMKEKGDIPEGYSVSREKKERFSLILESASTNQTSMYLCASSLAGVRNQPQHFGDGTRLSIL.

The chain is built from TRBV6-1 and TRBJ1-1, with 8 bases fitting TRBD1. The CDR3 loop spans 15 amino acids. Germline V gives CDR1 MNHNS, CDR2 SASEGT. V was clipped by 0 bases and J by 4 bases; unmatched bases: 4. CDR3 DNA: TGTGCCAGCAGTGAAGCGCAAACAGGGGGCACTGAAGCTTTCTTT. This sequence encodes CASSEAQTGGTEAFF.

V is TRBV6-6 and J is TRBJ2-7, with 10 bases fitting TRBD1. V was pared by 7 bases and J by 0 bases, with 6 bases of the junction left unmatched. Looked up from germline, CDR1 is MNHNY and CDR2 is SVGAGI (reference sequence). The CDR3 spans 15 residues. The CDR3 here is CASTTGGARSYEQYF. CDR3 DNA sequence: TGTGCCAGCACGACAGGGGGCGCACGCTCCTACGAGCAGTACTTC.

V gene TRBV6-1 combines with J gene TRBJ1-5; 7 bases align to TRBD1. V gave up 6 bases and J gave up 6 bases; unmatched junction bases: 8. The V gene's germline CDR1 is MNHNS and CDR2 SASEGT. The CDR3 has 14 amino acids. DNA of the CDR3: TGTGCCAGCAGGGTCAGGGGGAGCGCTCAGCCCCAGCATTTT. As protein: CASRVRGSAQPQHF.

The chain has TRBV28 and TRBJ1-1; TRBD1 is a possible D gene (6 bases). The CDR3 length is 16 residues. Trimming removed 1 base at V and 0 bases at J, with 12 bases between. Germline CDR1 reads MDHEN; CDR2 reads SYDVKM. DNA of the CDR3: TGTGCCAGCAGTTTATTAAAACAGGGAGTGAACACTGAAGCTTTCTTT. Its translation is CASSLLKQGVNTEAFF. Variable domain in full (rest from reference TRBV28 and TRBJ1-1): DVKVTQSSRYLVKRTGEKVFLECVQDMDHENMFWYRQDPGLGLRLIYFSYDVKMKEKGDIPEGYSVSREKKERFSLILESASTNQTSMYLCASSLLKQGVNTEAFFGQGTRLTVV.

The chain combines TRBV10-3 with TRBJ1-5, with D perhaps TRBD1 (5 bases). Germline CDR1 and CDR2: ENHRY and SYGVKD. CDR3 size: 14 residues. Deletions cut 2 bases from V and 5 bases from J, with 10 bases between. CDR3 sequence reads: CAISEDREYQPQHF. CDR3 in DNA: TGTGCCATCAGTGAGGACAGAGAATATCAGCCCCAGCATTTT.